This TCR beta chain was captured in a study of tumor-infiltrating lymphocytes in localized non-small cell lung cancer. Study results and caveats: Each assay used a separate piece of the same tissue. Tumor T-cell fraction was not associated with recurrence-free survival.

Assay used: immunoSEQ multiplex PCR; TCRdb lists only in-frame clones, some missing. The profile shows 20,000 to 25,000 clones, 69% of them singletons. Concerning this clone itself: The antigen is undetermined.

This TCR was recovered from a human donor with non-small cell lung cancer. The sequenced sample was lung tumor tissue.

The CDR3 is CAWTVEPLYGYTF. The CDR3 DNA reads as TGTGCCTGGACCGTAGAACCTCTCTATGGCTACACCTTC. V gene TRBV30 combines with J gene TRBJ1-2; no clear D gene. Germline CDR1 and CDR2: GTSNPN and SVGIG (reference sequence). Trimming stripped 4 bases from V and 4 bases from J, with 13 bases between. The CDR3 sequence is 13 residues long.